One and the same sample provided the 13 T cell receptor beta chains below, sequenced in a study of a mutant IDH1 vaccine in newly diagnosed glioma. Some clones are missing from TCRdb's copy, which holds only in-frame ones; the method was immunoSEQ multiplex PCR. The sample carries over 55,000 clones, approximately 90% recorded once. These receptors lack a known antigen. Time point defined: week 5, during vaccination. The content of each vaccine dose was 300 ug of mutant IDH1 20-mer peptide, and topical imiquimod accompanied it. The material was PBMCs, obtained from a glioma patient whose treatment included an IDH1 peptide vaccine. The source is a middle-aged woman with glioma.

The rearrangement links TRBV2 to TRBJ2-3; 10 bases are shared with TRBD2. Per the germline V gene, CDR1 is SNHLY and CDR2 is FYNNEI. Trimming removed 4 bases from V and 1 base from J; junction bases left unmatched: 11. The length of the CDR3 is 18 residues. In DNA form, the CDR3 reads TGTGCCAGCAGTGTCGCGGGACTAGCGTCCCTGGGCACAGATACGCAGTATTTT. Encoded protein: CASSVAGLASLGTDTQYF.

The rearrangement joins TRBV4-1 to TRBJ2-3; D unclear. The ends were cut back, 1 base at V and 6 bases at J, with 14 bases in the middle. This CDR3 region has 15 residues. CDR1 is MGHRA, CDR2 YSYEKL, per germline. In DNA form, the CDR3 reads TGCGCCAGCAGCCAAGGACAAGAGGTAGTGGATACGCAGTATTTT. Protein product: CASSQGQEVVDTQYF.

The sample holds one count of this clone. This chain links TRBV14 with TRBJ2-1; TRBD1 is a possible D gene (6 bases). Trimming took off 7 bases at V and 9 bases at J, with 13 bases between the two ends. CDR1 is SGHDN and CDR2 is FVKESK in the germline V gene. The CDR3 spans 12 residues. DNA for the CDR3: TGTGCCAGCAACGGACAGTCGCCTGAGCAGTTCTTC. Amino acids: CASNGQSPEQFF. Combining the CDR3 with reference TRBV14 and TRBJ2-1 gives the whole variable domain EAGVTQFPSHSVIEKGQTVTLRCDPISGHDNLYWYRRVMGKEIKFLLHFVKESKQDESGMPNNRFLAERTGGTYSTLKVQPAELEDSGVYFCASNGQSPEQFFGPGTRLTVL.

The chain links TRBV7-6 to TRBJ2-5; possibly TRBD2 for D (7 bases). The CDR3 runs to 17 residues. The germline CDR1 and CDR2 sequences are SGHVS and FNYEAQ. Trimming cost V 4 bases and J 3 bases, with 21 bases left between them. The CDR3 loop reads CASSSRGGLGGKETQYF. In DNA form, the CDR3 reads TGTGCCAGCAGCTCACGCGGGGGATTAGGGGGAAAAGAGACCCAGTACTTC.

The J gene is TRBJ1-2, the V gene TRBV6-1; D might be TRBD1 (5 bases). This CDR3 has 15 residues. Trimming removed 0 bases from V and 6 bases from J, with 14 bases in between. The V gene's germline CDR1 is MNHNS and CDR2 SASEGT. This CDR3 reads CASSEAQGSRDGYTF. The CDR3 DNA sequence: TGTGCCAGCAGTGAAGCCCAGGGTTCCCGGGATGGCTACACCTTC.

CDR3 nucleotide sequence: TGTGCCAGCAGTCACGAGGGGGCGAAGAGTGAAAAACTGTTTTTT. Translated: CASSHEGAKSEKLFF. V gene TRBV6-5 combines with J gene TRBJ1-4; 7 nucleotides line up with TRBD1. The J segment lost 7 bases and the V segment lost 5 bases, leaving 10 bases of the junction unmatched. CDR1 is MNHEY, CDR2 SVGAGI, per germline. This CDR3 is 15 amino acids long.

The sample holds one count of this clone. The chain combines TRBV30 with TRBJ1-5; 8 bases match TRBD1. The CDR3 contains 15 residues. Trimming took 0 bases from V and 2 from J; bases not matched to a gene: 3. The V gene's germline CDR1 is GTSNPN and CDR2 SVGIG (reference sequence). The CDR3 sequence is CAWSVLGQGNQPQHF. CDR3 nucleotides: TGTGCCTGGAGTGTACTGGGACAGGGCAATCAGCCCCAGCATTTT.

This chain uses TRBV5-1 with TRBJ2-1; 10 nucleotides line up with TRBD2. The germline V gene encodes CDR1 SGHRS and CDR2 YFSETQ. Germline trimming cut 4 bases from V and 9 bases from J; bases unmatched to any gene: 7. The CDR3 is made up of 14 amino acids. The CDR3 loop is CASSPPAGGSEQFF. The DNA of the CDR3 is TGCGCCAGCAGCCCCCCAGCGGGAGGGAGTGAGCAGTTCTTC.

Written as DNA, the CDR3 is TGTGCCAGCAGCCAAGAGAGGGTAGCTAGGTACGAGCAGTACTTC. Its translation is CASSQERVARYEQYF. This chain connects TRBV14 to TRBJ2-7, with a weak D call TRBD2 (5 bases). Germline CDR1 is SGHDN and CDR2 is FVKESK. With 0 bases removed from V and 4 bases from J, the gap between germline ends came to 13 bases. CDR3 length equals 15 residues.

The chain combines TRBV20-1 with TRBJ1-2; D not resolved. This CDR3 region has 11 residues. V dropped 7 bases and J dropped 7 bases, with 13 bases sitting between them. CDR1 and CDR2 from the germline V gene are DFQATT and SNEGSKA (reference sequence). The CDR3 protein is CSETGAAGYTF. CDR3 nucleotides: TGCAGTGAGACCGGTGCGGCTGGCTACACCTTC.

The rearrangement uses TRBV7-2 and TRBJ2-7, with D possibly TRBD2 on 5 matching bases. Germline V CDR1 and CDR2: SGHTA, FQGNSA. The CDR3 runs to 14 residues. Trimming removed 1 base at V and 7 bases at J, with 14 bases between. Here the CDR3 DNA reads TGTGCCAGCAGCTTAGTCGGGGTGGGGTATGAGCAGTACTTC. Protein sequence: CASSLVGVGYEQYF.

The V gene is TRBV9, the J gene TRBJ1-1; D unresolved. Germline V CDR1 and CDR2: SGDLS, YYNGEE. CDR3 length: 13 amino acids. V gave up 0 bases and J gave up 5 bases, with 8 bases separating them. CDR3 residues: CASSVVSSTEAFF. In DNA, the CDR3 is TGTGCCAGCAGCGTAGTCTCGTCTACTGAAGCTTTCTTT.

The chain links TRBV29-1 to TRBJ2-1; D gene unclear. The CDR3 runs 10 residues. The germline CDR1 and CDR2 sequences are SQVTM and ANQGSEA. Trimming took 4 bases from V and 6 from J, leaving 4 bases between them. In nucleotides, the CDR3 is TGCAGCGTTGGCTTCAATGAGCAGTTCTTC. This encodes CSVGFNEQFF.